This T cell receptor beta chain originates from a study of blood T cell repertoires in COVID-19. CDR1 SGHTA and CDR2 FQGTGA come from the germline V gene. The CDR3 covers 15 residues. The V end was cut by 2 bases, the J end by 2 bases, with 11 bases between. The authors' processing: Amplifying reference gene primers gave estimates of nucleated cell counts. Sequencing used immunoSEQ multiplex PCR; TCRdb keeps in-frame clones, though not all of them. From that table come the V and J calls and clone size; the DNA was used to work out D and trimming. The sample lists roughly 200,000 clones, around 87% seen once, with roughly 6.4% in the top ten.

Sequencing was done on a sample of peripheral blood. This clonotype was sampled from a man in his fifties or sixties who had recovered from COVID-19. This chain links TRBV7-3 with TRBJ2-3; TRBD2 is a possible D gene (6 bases). CDR3 protein: CASSLERVTTDTQYF. The CDR3 DNA reads as TGTGCCAGCAGCTTAGAGCGGGTGACCACAGATACGCAGTATTTT.